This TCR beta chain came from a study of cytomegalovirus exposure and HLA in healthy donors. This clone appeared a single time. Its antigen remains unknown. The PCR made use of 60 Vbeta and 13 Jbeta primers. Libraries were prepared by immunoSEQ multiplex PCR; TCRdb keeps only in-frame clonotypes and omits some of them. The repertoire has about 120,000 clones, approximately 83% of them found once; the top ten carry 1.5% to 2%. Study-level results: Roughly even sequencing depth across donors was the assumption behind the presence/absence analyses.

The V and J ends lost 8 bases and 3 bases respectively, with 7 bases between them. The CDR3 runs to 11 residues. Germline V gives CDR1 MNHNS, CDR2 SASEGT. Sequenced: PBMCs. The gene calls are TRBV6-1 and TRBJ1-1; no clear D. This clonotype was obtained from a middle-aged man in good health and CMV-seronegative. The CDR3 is CASLIYTEAFF. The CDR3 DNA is TGTGCCAGCTTAATATACACTGAAGCTTTCTTT.